This TCR beta chain was captured in a study of T cell responses to AZD1222 COVID-19 vaccine. V lost 1 base to trimming and J lost 6 bases; unmatched junction nucleotides: 11. Germline-derived CDR1 and CDR2 are SGHDT and YYEEEE. This CDR3 contains 17 residues. With regard to this clone: Antigen unknown.

The study, taken as a whole, reports: Repertoire samples came only from after the peak T cell response. Spike-specific TCR depth and breadth grew after two AZD1222 doses. The donor group comprised mostly white British people and more females; the analysis possibly underestimated clonal diversity.

Using immunoSEQ multiplex PCR, the repertoire was profiled, and TCRdb retains in-frame clones only, with some absent. The data contain roughly 140,000 clones, about nine tenths of them singletons. V gene TRBV5-6 combines with J gene TRBJ1-5, with 9 bases lining up with TRBD1. The sample in question was peripheral blood, obtained after recovery from COVID-19. The receptor was isolated from an adult who had recovered from COVID-19. CDR3 DNA sequence: TGTGCCAGCAGCTTGTCGTTGGGGACAGGGATGACTCAGCCCCAGCATTTT. This codes for CASSLSLGTGMTQPQHF.